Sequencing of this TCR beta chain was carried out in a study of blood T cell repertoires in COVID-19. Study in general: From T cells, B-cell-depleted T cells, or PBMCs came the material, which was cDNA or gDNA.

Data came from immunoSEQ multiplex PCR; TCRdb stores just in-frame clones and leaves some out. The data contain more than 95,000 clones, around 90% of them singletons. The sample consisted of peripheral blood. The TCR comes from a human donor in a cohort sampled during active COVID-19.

This CDR3 reads CASSYGQGGELFF. The CDR3 DNA sequence: TGTGCCAGCAGTTACGGACAGGGCGGGGAGCTGTTTTTT. This chain uses TRBV6-5 with TRBJ2-2, with TRBD1 matching 8 bases. Germline V gene lookup returns CDR1 MNHEY and CDR2 SVGAGI. This CDR3 is 13 amino acids long. V lost 2 bases to trimming and J lost 7 bases; unmatched junction nucleotides: 0.